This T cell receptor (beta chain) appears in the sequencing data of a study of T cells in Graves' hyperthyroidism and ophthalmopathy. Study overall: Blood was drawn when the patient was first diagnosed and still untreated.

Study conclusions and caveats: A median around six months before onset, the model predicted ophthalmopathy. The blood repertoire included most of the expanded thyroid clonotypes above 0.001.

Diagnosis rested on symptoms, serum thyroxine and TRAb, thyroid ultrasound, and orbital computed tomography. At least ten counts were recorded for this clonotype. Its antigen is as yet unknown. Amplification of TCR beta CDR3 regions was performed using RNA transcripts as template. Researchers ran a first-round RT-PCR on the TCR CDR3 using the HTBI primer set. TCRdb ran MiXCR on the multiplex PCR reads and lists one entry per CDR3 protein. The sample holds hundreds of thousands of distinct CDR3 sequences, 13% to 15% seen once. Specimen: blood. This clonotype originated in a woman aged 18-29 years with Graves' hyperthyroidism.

CDR3 bases: TGCAGCGTTGCGGGGGCCACAACTGAAAAACTGTTTTTT. Translation: CSVAGATTEKLFF. This sequence joins TRBV29-1 and TRBJ1-4, with TRBD1 as a possible D gene (6 bases). This CDR3 spans 13 amino acids. With 4 bases removed from V and 7 bases from J, the gap between germline ends came to 13 bases. Per germline, CDR1 SQVTM and CDR2 ANQGSEA.